The rows below give T cell receptor beta chains drawn from one sample of a study of cytomegalovirus exposure and HLA in healthy donors. Data came from immunoSEQ multiplex PCR; TCRdb stores just in-frame clones and leaves some out. The data show under 150,000 clones, around 78% seen once. Input material: PBMCs. Receptors were obtained from a woman aged 50 to 60 in good health and CMV-seronegative. CDR3s include the opening cysteine and the closing phenylalanine or tryptophan. A D gene is named only where the DNA matches it firmly. Where a row states a size, it is once, few, many or the class of an expanded clone; other rows omit it.

j_gene: TRBJ2-7
v_gene: TRBV6-1
d_gene: TRBD1
abundance: NA
CDR3aa: CASRGTGGGSEQYF
CDR3nt: TGTGCCAGCAGAGGGACAGGGGGTGGGTCCGAGCAGTACTTC

j_gene: TRBJ2-7
v_gene: TRBV27
d_gene: TRBD2
abundance: NA
CDR3aa: CASTVSGGGSYEQYF
CDR3nt: TGTGCCAGCACCGTCTCCGGGGGGGGTTCCTACGAGCAGTACTTC

j_gene: TRBJ2-3
v_gene: TRBV5-4
d_gene: NA
abundance: NA
CDR3aa: CASSSTDTQYF
CDR3nt: TGTGCCAGCAGCTCGACAGATACGCAGTATTTT

j_gene: TRBJ2-3
v_gene: TRBV5-1
d_gene: TRBD1
abundance: once
CDR3aa: CASSSGDRVGTDTQYF
CDR3nt: TGCGCCAGCAGCTCGGGGGACAGGGTGGGCACAGATACGCAGTATTTT

j_gene: TRBJ1-4
v_gene: TRBV5-4
d_gene: NA
abundance: few
CDR3aa: CASSLGARDSTNEKLFF
CDR3nt: TGTGCCAGCAGCTTGGGGGCCCGGGACTCAACTAATGAAAAACTGTTTTTT

j_gene: TRBJ1-1
v_gene: TRBV4-3
d_gene: NA
abundance: NA
CDR3aa: CASSQDRPNTEAFF
CDR3nt: TGCGCCAGCAGCCAAGATCGTCCGAACACTGAAGCTTTCTTT

j_gene: TRBJ2-1
v_gene: TRBV5-1
d_gene: TRBD1
abundance: NA
CDR3aa: CASSLDPTGANEQFF
CDR3nt: TGCGCCAGCAGCTTGGACCCGACAGGGGCCAATGAGCAGTTCTTC

j_gene: TRBJ2-3
v_gene: TRBV9
d_gene: NA
abundance: NA
CDR3aa: CASSASIAVTQYF
CDR3nt: TGTGCCAGCAGCGCTTCGATAGCCGTAACGCAGTATTTT

j_gene: TRBJ1-1
v_gene: TRBV9
d_gene: TRBD1
abundance: NA
CDR3aa: CASSVGGQGPEAFF
CDR3nt: TGTGCCAGCAGCGTTGGGGGACAGGGACCTGAGGCTTTCTTT

j_gene: TRBJ1-2
v_gene: TRBV14
d_gene: NA
abundance: few
CDR3aa: CASSLTPTTPGYTF
CDR3nt: TGTGCCAGCAGCTTGACACCTACGACACCTGGCTACACCTTC

j_gene: TRBJ2-3
v_gene: TRBV7-9
d_gene: TRBD2
abundance: NA
CDR3aa: CASSLASGRSTDTQYF
CDR3nt: TGTGCCAGCAGCTTAGCGAGCGGGAGAAGCACAGATACGCAGTATTTT